The sequence of this T cell receptor beta chain was determined in a study of CXCR3-negative and CXCR3-positive naive CD8 T cells. In the case of this clonotype: Its antigen is currently unknown.

Findings and limits, study-wide: Memory CD8+ cells showed much lower diversity, while both naive subsets displayed comparably high diversity. The TRB CDR3s that CXCR3-positive naive cells carried were more hydrophobic than those of CXCR3-negative naive cells. Similar TRBV-TRBJ usage characterized naive CXCR3-negative and CXCR3-positive cells; memory cells differed. Naive subsets expressed similar surface CD5; TRB CDR3 features served to infer TCR strength.

This CDR3 is 14 amino acids long. CDR1 and CDR2 from the germline V gene are SQVTM and ANQGSEA. UMI-tagged TRB cDNA libraries were built via 5' RACE. TCRdb reprocessed the 5' RACE reads and keeps a single row for each CDR3 protein, giving no DNA. Recorded for this sample: tens of thousands of distinct CDR3 sequences. The chain joins TRBV29-1 to TRBJ1-2. Sequenced material: naive CXCR3- CD8+ T cells from blood. Indicated subset: CD45RO-CCR7+CD27+CD95- naive CD8+ T cells lacking CXCR3 (TNR3-). The sequence was collected from a human donor in good health. Some clones in this sample may be carry-over from other donors' samples. The CDR3 region is CSVEDLTVNYGYTF. The whole variable domain, filled in from reference TRBV29-1 and TRBJ1-2, reads SAVISQKPSRDICQRGTSLTIQCQVDSQVTMMFWYRQQPGQSLTLIATANQGSEATYESGFVIDKFPISRPNLTFSTLTVSNMSPEDSSIYLCSVEDLTVNYGYTFGSGTRLTVV.